A single sample gave rise to the 16 T cell receptor beta chains below, sequenced in a study of neurological immune-mediated disorders. Via MiXCR, TCRdb re-called the 5' RACE reads, giving one row per CDR3 protein. The sample shows some 48,000 distinct CDR3 sequences, over 9% of them seen only once. Sequencing was done on a sample of PBMCs. The source of these receptors is a middle-aged woman with HTLV-1-associated myelopathy (HAM/TSP).

With regard to this clonotype: Being one base from a much bigger clone, this may be a read error. This sequence joins TRBV24-1 and TRBJ2-7; D unclear. From germline, CDR1 is KGHDR and CDR2 SFDVKD. There are 14 residues in the CDR3. The CDR3 DNA follows: TGTTCCACCAGTGCGACGACGCCCCCCTACGAGCAGTACTTC. Translation: CSTSATTPPYEQYF.

This clonotype was found many times. The V and J genes are TRBV29-1 and TRBJ2-3; the D gene could be TRBD1 or TRBD2 (5 bases each). In germline, CDR1 is SQVTM, CDR2 ANQGSEA. The V end lost 7 bases, the J end lost 2 bases, and 10 bases lay between the germline ends. This CDR3 comprises 12 residues. The CDR3: CSGDGYTDTQYF. The CDR3 nucleotides read TGCAGCGGGGACGGATACACAGATACGCAGTATTTT.

In this sample, this clonotype turned up many times. The rearrangement joins TRBV3-1 to TRBJ1-2, with TRBD1 as a possible D gene (6 bases). V was pared by 4 bases and J by 6 bases, with 9 bases between. Germline V lookup: CDR1 LGHDT, CDR2 YNNKEL (reference sequence). The CDR3 has 12 residues. The CDR3 region has the DNA TGTGCCAGCAGCCCGCAGGGGAATGGCTACACCTTC. Encoded protein: CASSPQGNGYTF.

This clonotype was counted at least ten times. V is TRBV9 and J is TRBJ1-2; D remains ambiguous. Germline V gene data show CDR1 as SGDLS and CDR2 as YYNGEE. The CDR3 totals 15 residues. The V end was cut by 0 bases, the J end by 4 bases, with 13 bases between. The DNA for the CDR3 is TGTGCCAGCAGCGTAGGTGATTCGGGGATCTATGGCTACACCTTC. Protein sequence: CASSVGDSGIYGYTF.

This clonotype was recorded many times. This rearrangement joins TRBV5-5 to TRBJ2-7; 7 nucleotides match TRBD1. V shed 1 base, J shed 6 bases, and the junction held 19 bases outside the gene matches. The germline CDR1 and CDR2 sequences are SGHKS and YYEKEE (reference sequence). The CDR3 runs 18 residues. In nucleotides, the CDR3 is TGTGCCAGCAGCTTGTGGGGCTCGAGGGGGCGTAAGATTACCGAGCAGTACTTC. This encodes CASSLWGSRGRKITEQYF.

This clonotype was seen ten or more times. The chain has TRBV20-1 and TRBJ2-6; 8 bases align to TRBD1. Per germline, CDR1 DFQATT and CDR2 SNEGSKA (reference sequence). V shed 4 bases, J shed 3 bases, and the junction held 11 bases outside the gene matches. CDR3 length: 17 amino acids. CDR3 in DNA: TGCAGTGCTATACGTCGGGACAGGTCCTATGGGGCCAACGTCCTGACTTTC. Translation gives CSAIRRDRSYGANVLTF.

This clonotype was counted at least ten times. The chain recombines TRBV24-1 with TRBJ2-4; the D gene is possibly TRBD1 (6 bases). The germline gives CDR1 KGHDR, CDR2 SFDVKD. Between the trimmed V and J ends, which lost 4 bases and 0 bases, there was a span of 18 bases. This CDR3 contains 18 residues. DNA of the CDR3: TGTGCCACCAGTGACCCCCCAGGGGCCAGGCTAGCCAAAAACATTCAGTACTTC. It specifies CATSDPPGARLAKNIQYF.

In its sample, this clonotype was seen many times. The chain employs TRBV4-2 and TRBJ2-1; possible D gene TRBD2, 7 bases. Germline CDR1 and CDR2: LGHNA and YNFKEQ. Trimming pared 4 bases from V and 7 bases from J, leaving 11 bases between. The CDR3 is made up of 13 amino acids. DNA of the CDR3: TGTGCCAGCAGCCGGGGGGGGCGGAATGAGCAGTTCTTC. Its translation: CASSRGGRNEQFF.

This clonotype has a count of ten or more. The chain uses TRBV5-6 and TRBJ2-5; D tentatively reads TRBD1 or TRBD2 (5 bases each). Between the trimmed V and J ends, which lost 3 bases and 0 bases, there was a span of 9 bases. There are 14 residues in the CDR3. Germline V gene lookup returns CDR1 SGHDT and CDR2 YYEEEE. In nucleotides, the CDR3 is TGTGCCAGCAGCTCAGGGAGATACCAAGAGACCCAGTACTTC. It codes for CASSSGRYQETQYF. Supplemented by reference TRBV5-6 and TRBJ2-5, the full variable domain reads DAGVTQSPTHLIKTRGQQVTLRCSPKSGHDTVSWYQQALGQGPQFIFQYYEEEERQRGNFPDRFSGHQFPNYSSELNVNALLLGDSALYLCASSSGRYQETQYFGPGTRLLVL.

This clonotype was observed at least ten times. The V gene is TRBV18, the J gene TRBJ1-5, with 7 positions matching TRBD1. CDR3 length equals 15 residues. Germline V gives CDR1 KGHSH, CDR2 LQKENI. J was trimmed by 3 bases and V by 5 bases; bases with no gene match: 7. CDR3: CASSSKQGINQPQHF. The CDR3 nucleotides read TGTGCCAGCTCAAGTAAACAGGGGATCAATCAGCCCCAGCATTTT.

This clonotype was recorded many times. This chain links TRBV20-1 with TRBJ2-3; 9 positions match TRBD2. After removal of 7 bases from V and 10 bases from J, the junction contained 12 bases not matched to a gene. CDR3 length equals 13 residues. Germline V CDR1 and CDR2: DFQATT, SNEGSKA (reference sequence). The CDR3 nucleotides are TGCAGTGTCACTAGCGGGCCTAAGGTAGCGCAGTATTTT. This sequence encodes CSVTSGPKVAQYF.

In its sample, this clonotype was seen many times. The chain has TRBV5-1 and TRBJ1-2, with a weak D call TRBD1 (6 bases). V lost 2 bases and J lost 6, with 8 bases in between. CDR1 and CDR2 from the germline V gene are SGHRS and YFSETQ. The CDR3 is 12 residues long. The CDR3 region is CASSFEGDGYTF. The DNA of the CDR3 is TGCGCCAGCAGCTTTGAGGGGGATGGCTACACCTTC. Looking up the rest from reference TRBV5-1 and TRBJ1-2 gives the full variable domain: KAGVTQTPRYLIKTRGQQVTLSCSPISGHRSVSWYQQTPGQGLQFLFEYFSETQRNKGNFPGRFSGRQFSNSRSEMNVSTLELGDSALYLCASSFEGDGYTFGSGTRLTVV.

This clonotype was counted ten times or more. This rearrangement joins TRBV5-5 to TRBJ1-2; 12 positions agree with TRBD1. The V gene end was trimmed by 1 base and the J gene end by 6 bases; junction bases not matched to a gene: 13. The CDR3 sequence is 18 residues long. CDR1 and CDR2 from the germline V gene are SGHKS and YYEKEE (reference sequence). The CDR3 nucleotides are TGTGCCAGCAGCTTGTCGGGAACCGGGACAGGGGGCACGAATGGCTACACCTTC. Protein sequence: CASSLSGTGTGGTNGYTF.

This clonotype came up many times. V gene TRBV9 combines with J gene TRBJ2-2; D is perhaps TRBD1 (5 bases). V was clipped by 0 bases and J by 0 bases, with 12 bases between them. The germline V gene encodes CDR1 SGDLS and CDR2 YYNGEE. CDR3 size: 17 residues. This CDR3 reads CASSVESSRANTGELFF. The CDR3 DNA sequence: TGTGCCAGCAGCGTAGAATCTTCCAGGGCGAACACCGGGGAGCTGTTTTTT.

This clonotype was detected many times. V and J are TRBV5-1 and TRBJ2-2; D possibly uses TRBD1 or TRBD2 (6 bases each). This CDR3 region has 15 residues. Germline assignment: CDR1 SGHRS and CDR2 YFSETQ. V lost 2 bases to trimming and J lost 4 bases, with 12 bases between them. DNA of the CDR3: TGCGCCAGCAGCTTCACGGGGGCGGCCACCGGGGAGCTGTTTTTT. Protein sequence: CASSFTGAATGELFF.

This clonotype showed up many times. V and J are TRBV18 and TRBJ2-7; D is unclear. Per the germline V gene, CDR1 is KGHSH and CDR2 is LQKENI. This CDR3 has 12 residues. With 3 bases removed from V and 5 bases from J, the gap between germline ends came to 8 bases. The CDR3 DNA is TGTGCCAGCTCACCGGAGAGCCACGAGCAGTACTTC. Its protein is CASSPESHEQYF.